This passage covers 6 T cell receptor beta chains from one sample sequenced in a study of shared clonotypes between healthy human individuals (dated by TCRdb to the early 2020s). CD8 naive samples were obtained by positive selection for CCR7 among CD45RO-negative cells, yielding a CD45RA+CCR7+ population from which TemRA cells were excluded. Receptor amplification or capture employed the immunoSEQ multiplex PCR assay. Entries here come from immuneACCESS through TCRdb and include only in-frame sequences with V and J called. Some clones fail to appear in such tables; in the studies checked, an unresolved V gene covers under half of the shortfall, and the cause of the remainder is unknown. The sample table lists over 2 million clones, approximately 94% of them with a count of one. Around 1.1% of the sample belongs to the ten largest clones. The specimen was naive CD8+ T cells sorted from blood. The sample's cell subset or site, from its label and the paper: CD45RA+CCR7+. The receptors were sampled from a man between 18 and 35 years old in good health.

This clone has more than one count but fewer than ten. V and J are TRBV2 and TRBJ2-7; TRBD1 is a possible D gene (5 bases). Trimming shortened V by 4 bases and J by 3 bases, and 7 bases separated the two germline ends. Looked up from germline, CDR1 is SNHLY and CDR2 is FYNNEI. CDR3 length: 12 amino acids. The CDR3 bases are TGTGCCAGCAGTGCCAGGGACTACGAGCAGTACTTC. Translating it yields CASSARDYEQYF.

The CDR3 nucleotides are TGCGCCAGCAGCCAAGAGTGGGGGCACAATGAGCAGTTCTTC. Encoded protein: CASSQEWGHNEQFF. The rearrangement joins TRBV4-1 to TRBJ2-1; possibly TRBD1 for D (6 bases). Deletions cut 0 bases from V and 5 bases from J, with 8 bases between. In germline, CDR1 is MGHRA, CDR2 YSYEKL. The CDR3 is 14 residues long.

This sequence joins TRBV10-1 and TRBJ2-7; D may correspond to TRBD1 or TRBD2 (5 bases each). Germline lookup yields CDR1 WNHNN and CDR2 SYGVQD (reference sequence). CDR3 length: 15 residues. V gave up 2 bases and J gave up 2 bases, with 13 bases separating them. This CDR3 reads CASSEGTEYPYEQYF. As DNA, the CDR3 is TGCGCCAGCAGTGAGGGGACCGAGTATCCCTACGAGCAGTACTTC.

J is TRBJ2-3 and V is TRBV2, with 11 bases fitting TRBD2. Losses at the gene ends were 7 bases for V and 0 bases for J; bases not matched to a gene: 6. The CDR3 spans 16 residues. Germline V CDR1 and CDR2: SNHLY, FYNNEI. CDR3 region: CASTTSGTTSTDTQYF. The CDR3 nucleotides are TGTGCCAGCACGACTAGCGGGACTACTAGCACAGATACGCAGTATTTT.

V is TRBV6-4 and J is TRBJ2-1, with D possibly being TRBD1 or TRBD2 (6 bases each). With 0 bases removed from V and 8 bases from J, the gap between germline ends came to 8 bases. The germline gives CDR1 MRHNA, CDR2 SNTAGT. This CDR3 region has 13 residues. This CDR3 is CASSDSGGDEQFF. The CDR3, as DNA: TGTGCCAGCAGTGACTCGGGGGGCGATGAGCAGTTCTTC.

This clone has just one count. The rearrangement links TRBV5-6 to TRBJ2-7; tentatively, D is TRBD1 or TRBD2 (6 bases each). V gave up 2 bases and J gave up 3 bases, with 12 bases separating them. The CDR3 is 14 residues long. CDR1 and CDR2 (germline): SGHDT, YYEEEE. This CDR3 reads CASSLGGLIYEQYF. Written as DNA, the CDR3 is TGTGCCAGCAGCTTAGGGGGACTTATCTACGAGCAGTACTTC.